What follows are 14 T cell receptor beta chains derived from one specimen sequenced in a study of blood T cell repertoires in COVID-19. Repertoires were generated with immunoSEQ multiplex PCR, while TCRdb's copy carries only in-frame clones and drops some. The table lists roughly 500,000 clones, over 75% of them singletons. Material for sequencing was peripheral blood. The receptors were gathered from a human donor in a cohort sampled during active COVID-19.

The chain has TRBV3-1 (or the pseudogene TRBV3-2) and TRBJ1-1; D may be TRBD1 (5 bases). Trimming pared 6 bases from V and 1 base from J, leaving 12 bases between. The CDR3 totals 14 residues. The germline gives CDR1 LGHDT, CDR2 YNNKEL (reference sequence). Here the CDR3 reads CASSVGLQNTEAFF. For the CDR3, the DNA is TGTGCCAGCAGTGTGGGACTCCAGAACACTGAAGCTTTCTTT.

V is TRBV19 and J is TRBJ2-6; D perhaps matches TRBD2 (5 bases). The CDR3 is 18 residues long. Germline loops: CDR1 LNHDA, CDR2 SQIVND (reference sequence). Trimming removed 0 bases from V and 4 bases from J, with 16 bases in between. The CDR3 region has the DNA TGTGCCAGTAGTATAGACGGGCCGTCTCGGGAAGGGGCCAACGTCCTGACTTTC. This encodes CASSIDGPSREGANVLTF.

The chain uses TRBV18 and TRBJ1-1; no clear D. Germline lookup yields CDR1 KGHSH and CDR2 LQKENI. Trimming took off 2 bases at V and 3 bases at J, with 16 bases between the two ends. This CDR3 is built from 16 residues. The CDR3 DNA reads TGTGCCAGCTCACCATTGATTATTCGCGGCCACACTGAAGCTTTCTTT. Its translation: CASSPLIIRGHTEAFF.

The V and J genes are TRBV4-2 and TRBJ1-3; D is unclear. Germline CDR1 is LGHNA and CDR2 is YNFKEQ. V was pared by 1 base and J by 0 bases, with 7 bases between. CDR3 length: 15 amino acids. The CDR3 here is CASSQATISGNTIYF. For the CDR3, the DNA is TGTGCCAGCAGCCAAGCGACTATCTCTGGAAACACCATATATTTT.

The chain employs TRBV6-5 and TRBJ2-7; D unclear. The CDR3 runs 14 residues. V was cut by 7 bases and J by 6 bases, with 19 bases left in between. Germline V lookup: CDR1 MNHEY, CDR2 SVGAGI. The chain's CDR3 is CASTAVRPSIEQYF. Here the CDR3 DNA reads TGTGCCAGCACCGCGGTTCGGCCTTCGATCGAGCAGTACTTC.

The chain recombines TRBV18 with TRBJ2-7, with D possibly TRBD1 on 5 matching bases. Germline CDR1 KGHSH, CDR2 LQKENI. With 3 bases removed from V and 1 base from J, the gap between germline ends came to 10 bases. The CDR3 has 14 amino acids. CDR3 amino acids: CASSPVQGSYEQYF. CDR3 DNA sequence: TGTGCCAGCTCACCGGTCCAGGGATCCTACGAGCAGTACTTC. Supplemented by reference TRBV18 and TRBJ2-7, the full variable domain reads NAGVMQNPRHLVRRRGQEARLRCSPMKGHSHVYWYRQLPEEGLKFMVYLQKENIIDESGMPKERFSAEFPKEGPSILRIQQVVRGDSAAYFCASSPVQGSYEQYFGPGTRLTVT.

This chain links TRBV28 with TRBJ1-4; 9 nucleotides align to TRBD1. From germline, CDR1 is MDHEN and CDR2 SYDVKM. With V trimmed by 6 bases and J by 3 bases, 8 bases remained unmatched. This CDR3 region has 16 residues. The CDR3 bases are TGTGCCAGCAGCCGTAACAGGGGGCGGCCTAATGAAAAACTGTTTTTT. Its protein product is CASSRNRGRPNEKLFF.

The J gene is TRBJ2-5, the V gene TRBV7-2, with 7 bases aligning to TRBD2. The CDR3 has 13 residues. V shed 3 bases and J 5 bases; nucleotides not matched to a gene: 3. Looked up from germline, CDR1 is SGHTA and CDR2 is FQGNSA. This CDR3 reads CASSFRREETQYF. CDR3 nucleotide sequence: TGTGCCAGCAGCTTTCGGCGGGAGGAGACCCAGTACTTC.

The chain employs TRBV20-1 and TRBJ1-4; D is undetermined. The CDR3 contains 10 residues. In germline, CDR1 is DFQATT, CDR2 SNEGSKA (reference sequence). Deletions cut 6 bases from V and 6 bases from J, with 5 bases between. The CDR3 sequence: CSASDEKLFF. CDR3 coding DNA: TGCAGTGCCAGCGATGAAAAACTGTTTTTT.

V usage is TRBV5-1 and J usage is TRBJ2-7, with D uncertain. The germline gives CDR1 SGHRS, CDR2 YFSETQ. This CDR3 is 12 amino acids long. Trimming pared 0 bases from V and 4 bases from J, leaving 5 bases between. This chain's CDR3 is CASSLGGYEQYF. The CDR3 DNA follows: TGCGCCAGCAGCTTGGGCGGATACGAGCAGTACTTC.

This chain connects TRBV5-1 to TRBJ2-7; weak D call: TRBD1 (5 bases). Trimming took off 6 bases at V and 4 bases at J, with 17 bases between the two ends. Germline V gene lookup returns CDR1 SGHRS and CDR2 YFSETQ. This CDR3 is 14 amino acids long. The CDR3 is CASNAQGLNYEQYF. CDR3 sequence (DNA): TGCGCCAGCAACGCCCAGGGATTGAATTACGAGCAGTACTTC.

The chain carries TRBV11-3 and TRBJ2-3; 12 nucleotides agree with TRBD2. The germline CDR1 and CDR2 sequences are SGHNT and YENEEA. CDR3 length: 16 residues. The J segment lost 2 bases and the V segment lost 5 bases, leaving 5 bases of the junction unmatched. The CDR3 nucleotides read TGTGCCAGCAGCCCCGGACTAGCGGGGTCCACAGATACGCAGTATTTT. Its translation is CASSPGLAGSTDTQYF.

The chain has TRBV25-1 and TRBJ2-1, with 8 bases matching TRBD2. The CDR3 is made up of 14 amino acids. The germline CDR1 and CDR2 sequences are MGHDK and SYGVNS. J lost 7 bases, V lost 6 bases, and 8 bases had no gene match. The DNA for the CDR3 is TGTGCCAGCAGGGGAGCGGGAGACTCGAATGAGCAGTTCTTC. Translated: CASRGAGDSNEQFF.

The V gene is TRBV5-6, the J gene TRBJ1-1; D is unclear. Germline V gene lookup returns CDR1 SGHDT and CDR2 YYEEEE. Trimming left V 2 bases short and J 1 base short, with 9 bases between. This CDR3 spans 14 amino acids. The DNA for the CDR3 is TGTGCCAGCAGCTTTCCGAGGAGGAACACTGAAGCTTTCTTT. Protein: CASSFPRRNTEAFF.